The present TCR beta chain was sequenced within a study of cytomegalovirus exposure and HLA in healthy donors. Study as a whole: The 100 to 150 validation repertoires were reported in a later analysis to have been generated on the same platform as the 500 to 700 first-cohort repertoires. Findings and limits, study-wide: Reports indicated that the classifier achieved high specificity and sensitivity in diagnosing cytomegalovirus status. Within the approximately 110 validation repertoires, first-cohort TCR clusters tended to co-occur, according to a later analysis.

A note on this clone: Antigen: not known.

The germline CDR1 and CDR2 sequences are SGHTA and FQGNSA. The CDR3 is 13 amino acids. V dropped 6 bases and J dropped 3 bases, with 11 bases sitting between them. The data were produced by immunoSEQ multiplex PCR, yet TCRdb's version contains in-frame clones alone and is incomplete. The repertoire has over 150,000 clones, roughly 90% of them found once; the top ten carry 20% to 25%. Sequenced: PBMCs. This sequence joins TRBV7-2 and TRBJ1-1, with D uncertain. This TCR came from a young man in good health and CMV-seropositive. The CDR3 here is CASRSIGDTEAFF. CDR3 DNA sequence: TGTGCCAGCAGAAGTATCGGGGACACTGAAGCTTTCTTT.